One sample yielded the 20 T cell receptor beta chains listed below, sequenced in a study of glioma-infiltrating T cells after dendritic cell vaccination. Sequencing was performed with immunoSEQ multiplex PCR; in TCRdb, only in-frame clones are kept and a portion is missing. The data contain roughly 90,000 clones, just over 85% of them seen just once; the ten biggest clones take up 15% to 17%. This specimen consisted of blood, obtained before dendritic cell vaccination. The receptors were gathered from a human donor with glioblastoma.

The V call is TRBV19, the J call TRBJ2-7; 8 bases match TRBD2. Germline lookup yields CDR1 LNHDA and CDR2 SQIVND (reference sequence). V shed 4 bases, J shed 2 bases, and the junction held 13 bases outside the gene matches. This CDR3 comprises 17 residues. DNA of the CDR3: TGTGCCAGTAGTAACCCAAAGATAGCGGGATTTACCTACGAGCAGTACTTC. Protein sequence: CASSNPKIAGFTYEQYF. Complete variable domain (other parts from reference TRBV19 and TRBJ2-7): DGGITQSPKYLFRKEGQNVTLSCEQNLNHDAMYWYRQDPGQGLRLIYYSQIVNDFQKGDIAEGYSVSREKKESFPLTVTSAQKNPTAFYLCASSNPKIAGFTYEQYFGPGTRLTVT.

The rearrangement uses TRBV4-3 and TRBJ1-2; D might be TRBD1 (5 bases). Germline V gives CDR1 LGHNA, CDR2 YSLEER. CDR3 size: 15 residues. V shed 0 bases and J shed 3 bases, with 11 bases lying between them. CDR3 region: CASSQDRGFDYGYTF. In DNA form, the CDR3 reads TGCGCCAGCAGCCAAGATCGGGGGTTTGACTATGGCTACACCTTC.

This chain joins TRBV15 and TRBJ2-2, with 9 positions matching TRBD1. The V gene's germline CDR1 is LNHNV and CDR2 YYDKDF (reference sequence). The ends lost 1 base at V and 7 bases at J; junction bases unmatched: 7. There are 16 residues in the CDR3. The CDR3 bases are TGTGCCACCAGCAGAGGCGGGACAGGGAGAAACGGGGAGCTGTTTTTT. Protein sequence: CATSRGGTGRNGELFF.

CDR3 residues: CASSAATGYGYGYTF. In nucleotides, the CDR3 is TGTGCCAGCAGCGCAGCGACAGGGTATGGCTATGGCTACACCTTC. The chain joins TRBV13 to TRBJ1-2; 7 bases match TRBD1. CDR3 size: 15 residues. J gave up 4 bases and V 5 bases, and 10 bases lay outside the gene matches. Per germline, CDR1 PRHDT and CDR2 FYEKMQ (reference sequence). Full variable domain (outside the CDR3, taken from reference TRBV13 and TRBJ1-2): AAGVIQSPRHLIKEKRETATLKCYPIPRHDTVYWYQQGPGQDPQFLISFYEKMQSDKGSIPDRFSAQQFSDYHSELNMSSLELGDSALYFCASSAATGYGYGYTFGSGTRLTVV.

CDR3 nucleotides: TGTGCCAGTAGTAGAAGGGACAGGGGGCTGTATCAGCCCCAGCATTTT. Translated: CASSRRDRGLYQPQHF. This rearrangement joins TRBV19 to TRBJ1-5; 12 bases map to TRBD1. The CDR3 sequence is 16 residues long. With V trimmed by 4 bases and J by 5 bases, 6 bases remained unmatched. Germline V CDR1 and CDR2: LNHDA, SQIVND (reference sequence).

The V call is TRBV5-6, the J call TRBJ2-3, with 7 positions matching TRBD1. The CDR3 extends over 14 amino acids. The ends lost 5 bases at V and 5 bases at J; junction bases unmatched: 8. Germline CDR1 reads SGHDT; CDR2 reads YYEEEE. CDR3 in amino acids: CASRGRGRGDTQYF. DNA of the CDR3: TGTGCCAGCAGAGGTAGGGGGCGAGGAGATACGCAGTATTTT.

The chain joins TRBV29-1 to TRBJ2-7, with TRBD2 as a possible D gene (5 bases). Deletions cut 5 bases from V and 6 bases from J, with 23 bases between. The CDR3 runs to 15 residues. Germline loops: CDR1 SQVTM, CDR2 ANQGSEA. The CDR3 coding sequence is TGCAGCGTTCGAGGTCTTGGGAGTCCGTCGCCCGAGCAGTACTTC. This encodes CSVRGLGSPSPEQYF.

The genes are TRBV28 and TRBJ2-7; the D gene is possibly TRBD1 (6 bases). The CDR3 covers 17 residues. Germline CDR1 reads MDHEN; CDR2 reads SYDVKM. V lost 6 bases and J 4 bases, leaving 25 bases between the germline ends. In DNA, the CDR3 is TGTGCCAGCAGCTCGGAGGACAGTTGGTCCAGTAGGTACGAGCAGTACTTC. Translation gives CASSSEDSWSSRYEQYF. Complete variable domain (other parts from reference TRBV28 and TRBJ2-7): DVKVTQSSRYLVKRTGEKVFLECVQDMDHENMFWYRQDPGLGLRLIYFSYDVKMKEKGDIPEGYSVSREKKERFSLILESASTNQTSMYLCASSSEDSWSSRYEQYFGPGTRLTVT.

Here the CDR3 DNA reads TGTGCCAGCAGCTTGGCCGGGGGAGGGGGGGGGAATGAGCAGTTCTTC. Translated, it gives CASSLAGGGGGNEQFF. The chain is built from TRBV5-4 and TRBJ2-1; possibly TRBD2 for D (7 bases). Germline lookup yields CDR1 SGHNT and CDR2 YYREEE (reference sequence). The CDR3 totals 16 residues. Trimming left V 0 bases short and J 7 bases short, with 17 bases between.

The chain combines TRBV7-9 with TRBJ2-5, with a tentative D call TRBD2 (6 bases). CDR1 and CDR2 from the germline V gene are SEHNR and FQNEAQ (reference sequence). The CDR3 runs 14 residues. Trimming took 0 bases from V and 5 from J, leaving 10 bases between them. CDR3 loop: CASSLASGEETQYF. The CDR3 bases are TGTGCCAGCAGCTTAGCATCGGGGGAGGAGACCCAGTACTTC.

V gene TRBV6-4 combines with J gene TRBJ2-1, with 8 positions matching TRBD2. The CDR3 is made up of 14 amino acids. Trimming took 4 bases from V and 3 from J; bases not matched to a gene: 2. CDR1 MRHNA and CDR2 SNTAGT come from the germline V gene. Here the CDR3 reads CASSVTSGYNEQFF. The DNA for the CDR3 is TGTGCCAGCAGTGTCACTAGCGGCTACAATGAGCAGTTCTTC.

This chain links TRBV9 with TRBJ2-2; 12 bases align to TRBD2. V lost 6 bases to trimming and J lost 4 bases; unmatched junction nucleotides: 13. This CDR3 contains 18 residues. Germline V gene sequence: CDR1 SGDLS, CDR2 YYNGEE. In nucleotides, the CDR3 is TGTGCCAGCACCCGTAGGGGAGGGACTAGCGGGTTCACCGGGGAGCTGTTTTTT. Its translation is CASTRRGGTSGFTGELFF.

The CDR3 loop is CASSLGQGFGYTF. CDR3 in DNA: TGTGCCAGCAGCTTAGGACAGGGTTTTGGCTACACCTTC. The chain has TRBV7-8 and TRBJ1-2, with 7 bases lining up with TRBD1. Germline values: CDR1 SGHVS, CDR2 FQNEAQ. The ends lost 1 base at V and 7 bases at J; junction bases unmatched: 3. The CDR3 length is 13 residues.

The chain combines TRBV30 with TRBJ2-1; 10 bases map to TRBD2. The CDR3 has 16 amino acids. Looked up from germline, CDR1 is GTSNPN and CDR2 is SVGIG (reference sequence). Losses at the gene ends were 3 bases for V and 0 bases for J; bases not matched to a gene: 5. CDR3 DNA: TGTGCCTGGAGGAGCGGGAGGGCCTTCTCCTACAATGAGCAGTTCTTC. This sequence encodes CAWRSGRAFSYNEQFF.

About this clone itself: This CDR3 is also generated by other DNA sequences in the sample. V is TRBV2 and J is TRBJ2-5; weak D call: TRBD2 (6 bases). V dropped 5 bases and J dropped 2 bases, with 15 bases sitting between them. The CDR3 is 15 residues long. Germline CDR1 reads SNHLY; CDR2 reads FYNNEI. CDR3 in amino acids: CASSKQGGTQETQYF. CDR3 in DNA: TGTGCCAGCAGTAAACAAGGAGGGACGCAAGAGACCCAGTACTTC.

The chain is built from TRBV23-1 and TRBJ1-1; no definite D call. TRBV23-1 has ORF status, its function being uncertain. CDR3 length equals 17 residues. V lost 3 bases and J 1 base, leaving 18 bases between the germline ends. The CDR3 is CASSQPPLGLGNTEAFF. The DNA for the CDR3 is TGCGCCAGCAGTCAGCCCCCCCTTGGGCTGGGGAACACTGAAGCTTTCTTT.

V is TRBV6-4 and J is TRBJ2-1, with a weak D call TRBD2 (6 bases). V was shortened by 3 bases and J by 3 bases, with 9 bases between the two germline ends. CDR1 MRHNA and CDR2 SNTAGT come from the germline V gene. The CDR3 covers 14 residues. CDR3: CASSEGGDYNEQFF. The CDR3 nucleotides are TGTGCCAGCAGTGAGGGGGGAGACTACAATGAGCAGTTCTTC.

The chain employs TRBV5-1 and TRBJ1-3; 8 nucleotides match TRBD1. The CDR3 runs to 19 residues. In germline, CDR1 is SGHRS, CDR2 YFSETQ. The J segment lost 2 bases and the V segment lost 0 bases, leaving 13 bases of the junction unmatched. In nucleotides, the CDR3 is TGCGCCAGCAGCTTGGTTGGAATGGGGCAGGGGGCTGCTGGAAACACCATATATTTT. Translating it yields CASSLVGMGQGAAGNTIYF.

This rearrangement joins TRBV27 to TRBJ2-3; D is perhaps TRBD1 (5 bases). Trimming took 6 bases from V and 3 from J, leaving 19 bases between them. The CDR3 has 16 amino acids. Germline-derived CDR1 and CDR2 are MNHEY and SMNVEV (reference sequence). CDR3 bases: TGTGCCAGCAGGGGTGACAGTTCTCTTAGAACAGATACGCAGTATTTT. Residues: CASRGDSSLRTDTQYF.

This chain connects TRBV7-3 to TRBJ2-1, with 7 nucleotides matching TRBD1. This CDR3 has 13 amino acids. CDR1 and CDR2 from the germline V gene are SGHTA and FQGTGA. The V and J ends lost 3 bases and 5 bases, in that order; junction bases with no gene match: 1. The DNA of the CDR3 is TGTGCCAGCAGCTTTGACAGGGACAATGAGCAGTTCTTC. Its translation: CASSFDRDNEQFF.